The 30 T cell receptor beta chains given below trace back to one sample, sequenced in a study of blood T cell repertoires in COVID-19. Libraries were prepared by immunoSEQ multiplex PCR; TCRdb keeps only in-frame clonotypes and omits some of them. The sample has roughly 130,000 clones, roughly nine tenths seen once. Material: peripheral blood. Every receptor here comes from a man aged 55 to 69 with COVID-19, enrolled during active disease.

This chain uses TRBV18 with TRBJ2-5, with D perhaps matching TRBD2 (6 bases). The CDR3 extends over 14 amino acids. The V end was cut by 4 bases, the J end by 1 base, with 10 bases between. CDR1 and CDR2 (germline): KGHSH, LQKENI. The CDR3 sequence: CASSLSGRQETQYF. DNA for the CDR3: TGTGCCAGCTCACTAAGCGGGCGCCAAGAGACCCAGTACTTC.

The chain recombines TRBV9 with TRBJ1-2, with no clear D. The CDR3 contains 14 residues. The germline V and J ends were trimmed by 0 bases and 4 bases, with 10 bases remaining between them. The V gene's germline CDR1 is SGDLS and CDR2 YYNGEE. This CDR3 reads CASSVVREGYGYTF. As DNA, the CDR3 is TGTGCCAGCAGCGTAGTCCGGGAAGGCTATGGCTACACCTTC.

The CDR3, as DNA: TGTGCCAGCAGCTTAGAGGGAGACACCGGGGAGCTGTTTTTT. This codes for CASSLEGDTGELFF. V gene TRBV11-3 combines with J gene TRBJ2-2, with D maybe TRBD2 (5 bases). Germline V gives CDR1 SGHNT, CDR2 YENEEA. The ends were cut back, 0 bases at V and 3 bases at J, with 5 bases in the middle. This CDR3 has 14 residues.

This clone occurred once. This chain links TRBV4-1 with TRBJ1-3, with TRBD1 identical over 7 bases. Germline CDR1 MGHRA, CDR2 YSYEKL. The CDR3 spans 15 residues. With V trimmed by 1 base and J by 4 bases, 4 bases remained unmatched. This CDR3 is CASSQAGTEGNTIYF. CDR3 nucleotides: TGCGCCAGCAGCCAAGCCGGGACAGAAGGAAACACCATATATTTT.

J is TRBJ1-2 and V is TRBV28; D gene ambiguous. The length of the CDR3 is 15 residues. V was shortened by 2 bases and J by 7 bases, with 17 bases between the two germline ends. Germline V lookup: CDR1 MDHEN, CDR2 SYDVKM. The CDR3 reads CASSLGGWQSGGYTF. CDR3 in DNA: TGTGCCAGCAGTTTAGGTGGTTGGCAGTCAGGTGGCTACACCTTC.

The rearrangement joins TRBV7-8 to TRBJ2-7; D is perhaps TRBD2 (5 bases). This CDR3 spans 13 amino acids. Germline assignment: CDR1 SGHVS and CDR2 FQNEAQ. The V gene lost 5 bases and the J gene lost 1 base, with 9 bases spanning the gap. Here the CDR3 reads CASSLGESYEQYF. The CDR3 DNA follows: TGTGCCAGCAGCCTCGGGGAGTCCTACGAGCAGTACTTC.

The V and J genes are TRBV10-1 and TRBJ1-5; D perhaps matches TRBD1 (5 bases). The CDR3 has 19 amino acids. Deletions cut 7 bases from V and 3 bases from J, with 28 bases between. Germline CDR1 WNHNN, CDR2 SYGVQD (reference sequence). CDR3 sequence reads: CASNRGLTRPDSFNQPQHF. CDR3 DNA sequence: TGCGCCAGCAACCGAGGGCTGACTAGACCAGACAGTTTCAATCAGCCCCAGCATTTT.

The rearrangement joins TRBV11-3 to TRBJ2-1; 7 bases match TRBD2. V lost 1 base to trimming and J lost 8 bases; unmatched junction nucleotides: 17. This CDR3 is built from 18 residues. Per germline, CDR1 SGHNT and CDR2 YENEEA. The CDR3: CASSLVSLADYFGDEQFF. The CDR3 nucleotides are TGTGCCAGCAGCTTAGTTAGCCTAGCGGATTATTTTGGCGATGAGCAGTTCTTC. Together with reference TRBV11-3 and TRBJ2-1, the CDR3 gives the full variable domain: EAGVVQSPRYKIIEKKQPVAFWCNPISGHNTLYWYLQNLGQGPELLIRYENEEAVDDSQLPKDRFSAERLKGVDSTLKIQPAELGDSAVYLCASSLVSLADYFGDEQFFGPGTRLTVL.

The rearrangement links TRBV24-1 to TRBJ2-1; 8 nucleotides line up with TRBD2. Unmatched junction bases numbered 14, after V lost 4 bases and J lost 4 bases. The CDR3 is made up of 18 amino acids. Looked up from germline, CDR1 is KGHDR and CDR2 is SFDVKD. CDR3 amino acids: CATSDPGVSGMKYNEQFF. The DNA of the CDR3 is TGTGCCACCAGTGACCCCGGTGTTAGCGGGATGAAATACAATGAGCAGTTCTTC.

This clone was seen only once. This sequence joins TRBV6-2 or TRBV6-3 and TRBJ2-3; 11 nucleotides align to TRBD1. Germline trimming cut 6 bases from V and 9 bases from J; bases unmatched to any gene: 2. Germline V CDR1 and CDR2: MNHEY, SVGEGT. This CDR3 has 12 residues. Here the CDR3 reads CASSRDRGTQYF. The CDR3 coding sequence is TGTGCCAGCAGCCGGGACAGGGGGACGCAGTATTTT.

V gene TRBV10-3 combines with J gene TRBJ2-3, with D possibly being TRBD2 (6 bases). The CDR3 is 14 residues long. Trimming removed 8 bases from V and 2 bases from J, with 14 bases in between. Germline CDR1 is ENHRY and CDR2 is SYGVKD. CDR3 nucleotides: TGTGCCATCGCCCCAGGAGGGACCACAGATACGCAGTATTTT. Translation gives CAIAPGGTTDTQYF.

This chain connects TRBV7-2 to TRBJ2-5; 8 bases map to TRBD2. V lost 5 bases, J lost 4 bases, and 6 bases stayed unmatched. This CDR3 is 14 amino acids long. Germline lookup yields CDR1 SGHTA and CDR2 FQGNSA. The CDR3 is CASSPGGARETQYF. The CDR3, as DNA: TGTGCCAGCAGCCCGGGAGGGGCCAGAGAGACCCAGTACTTC.

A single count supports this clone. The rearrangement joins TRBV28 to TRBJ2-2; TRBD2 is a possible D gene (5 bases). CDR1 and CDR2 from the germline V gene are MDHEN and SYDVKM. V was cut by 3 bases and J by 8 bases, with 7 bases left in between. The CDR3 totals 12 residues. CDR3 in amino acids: CASSLRVGELFF. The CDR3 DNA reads TGTGCCAGCAGTTTGAGGGTGGGGGAGCTGTTTTTT.

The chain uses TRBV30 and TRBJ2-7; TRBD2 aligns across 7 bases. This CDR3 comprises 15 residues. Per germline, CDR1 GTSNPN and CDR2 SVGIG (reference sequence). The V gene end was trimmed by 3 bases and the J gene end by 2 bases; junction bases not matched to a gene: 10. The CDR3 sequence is CAWSPDQRDTYEQYF. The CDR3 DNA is TGTGCCTGGAGCCCTGACCAGCGGGATACCTACGAGCAGTACTTC.

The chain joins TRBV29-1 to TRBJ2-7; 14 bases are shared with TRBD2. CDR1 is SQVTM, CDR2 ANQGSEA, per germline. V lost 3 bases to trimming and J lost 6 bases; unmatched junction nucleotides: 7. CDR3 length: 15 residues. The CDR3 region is CSVDSGLAGGGEQYF. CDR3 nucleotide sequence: TGCAGCGTTGATAGCGGACTAGCGGGAGGAGGCGAGCAGTACTTC.

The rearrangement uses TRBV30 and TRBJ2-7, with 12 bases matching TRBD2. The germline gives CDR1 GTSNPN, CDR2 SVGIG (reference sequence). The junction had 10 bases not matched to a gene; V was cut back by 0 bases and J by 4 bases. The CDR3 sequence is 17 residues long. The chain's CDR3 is CAWSVQPSGRARYEQYF. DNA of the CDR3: TGTGCCTGGAGTGTACAGCCTAGCGGGAGGGCCCGATACGAGCAGTACTTC.

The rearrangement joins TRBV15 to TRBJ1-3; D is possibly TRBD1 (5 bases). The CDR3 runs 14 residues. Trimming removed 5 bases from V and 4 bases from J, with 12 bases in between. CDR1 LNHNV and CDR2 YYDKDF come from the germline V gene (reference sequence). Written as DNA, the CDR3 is TGTGCCACCAGCGGGGGAGGGTCGGGAAACACCATATATTTT. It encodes CATSGGGSGNTIYF.

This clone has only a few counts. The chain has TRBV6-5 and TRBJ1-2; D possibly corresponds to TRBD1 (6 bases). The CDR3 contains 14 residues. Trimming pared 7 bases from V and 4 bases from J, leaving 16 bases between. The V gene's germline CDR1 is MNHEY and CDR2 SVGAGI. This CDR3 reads CASTIQGSVYGYTF. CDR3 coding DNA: TGTGCCAGCACCATCCAGGGGTCAGTCTATGGCTACACCTTC.

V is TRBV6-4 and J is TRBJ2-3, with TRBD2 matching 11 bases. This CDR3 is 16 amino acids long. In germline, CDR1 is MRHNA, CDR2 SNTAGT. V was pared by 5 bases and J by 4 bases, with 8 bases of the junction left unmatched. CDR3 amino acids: CASSSGTSGRADTQYF. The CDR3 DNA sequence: TGTGCCAGCAGTTCCGGGACTAGCGGACGGGCAGATACGCAGTATTTT.

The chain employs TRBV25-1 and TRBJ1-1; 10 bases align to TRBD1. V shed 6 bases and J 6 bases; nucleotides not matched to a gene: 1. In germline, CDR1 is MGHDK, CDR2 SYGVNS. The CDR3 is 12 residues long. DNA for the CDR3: TGTGCCAGCAGAGGGACAGGGGCTGAAGCTTTCTTT. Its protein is CASRGTGAEAFF.

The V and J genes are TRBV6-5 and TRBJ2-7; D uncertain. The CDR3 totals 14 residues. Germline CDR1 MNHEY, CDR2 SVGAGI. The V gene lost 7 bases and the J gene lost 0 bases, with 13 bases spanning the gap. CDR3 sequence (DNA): TGTGCCAGCACCCCACGGTCTAGCTCCTACGAGCAGTACTTC. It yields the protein CASTPRSSSYEQYF.

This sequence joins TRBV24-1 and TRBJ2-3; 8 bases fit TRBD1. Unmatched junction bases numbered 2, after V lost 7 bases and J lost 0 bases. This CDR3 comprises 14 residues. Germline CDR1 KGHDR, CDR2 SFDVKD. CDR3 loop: CATRGQVSTDTQYF. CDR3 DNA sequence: TGTGCCACCAGGGGACAGGTGAGCACAGATACGCAGTATTTT.

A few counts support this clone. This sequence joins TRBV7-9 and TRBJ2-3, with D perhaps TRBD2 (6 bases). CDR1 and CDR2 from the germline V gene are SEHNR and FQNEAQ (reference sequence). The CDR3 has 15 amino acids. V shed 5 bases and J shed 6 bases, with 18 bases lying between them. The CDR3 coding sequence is TGTGCCAGCAGCCCGGGGGACGGACGTAAGGATACGCAGTATTTT. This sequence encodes CASSPGDGRKDTQYF.

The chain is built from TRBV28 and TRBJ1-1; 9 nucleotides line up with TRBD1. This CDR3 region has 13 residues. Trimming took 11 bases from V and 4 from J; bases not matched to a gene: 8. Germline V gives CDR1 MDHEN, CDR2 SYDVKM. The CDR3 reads CASWDRAGTEAFF. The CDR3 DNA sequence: TGTGCCTCTTGGGACAGGGCTGGCACTGAAGCTTTCTTT.

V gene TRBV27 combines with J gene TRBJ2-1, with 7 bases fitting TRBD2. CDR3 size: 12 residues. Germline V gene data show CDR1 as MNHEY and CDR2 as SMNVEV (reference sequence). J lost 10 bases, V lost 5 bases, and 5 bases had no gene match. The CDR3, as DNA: TGTGCCAGCAGTCCCTGGACTAGAGAGCAGTTCTTC. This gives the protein CASSPWTREQFF.

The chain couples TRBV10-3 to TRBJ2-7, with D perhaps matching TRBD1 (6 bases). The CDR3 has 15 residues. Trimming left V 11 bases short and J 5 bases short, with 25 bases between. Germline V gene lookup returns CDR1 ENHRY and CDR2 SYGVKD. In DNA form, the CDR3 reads TGTGCCGCAACGTCGCCGGGACAACTGCTTCACGAGCAGTACTTC. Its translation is CAATSPGQLLHEQYF.

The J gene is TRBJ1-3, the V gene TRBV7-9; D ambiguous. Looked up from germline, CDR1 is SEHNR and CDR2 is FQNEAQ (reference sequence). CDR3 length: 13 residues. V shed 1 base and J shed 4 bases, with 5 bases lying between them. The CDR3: CASSLGGGNTIYF. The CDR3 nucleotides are TGTGCCAGCAGCTTAGGTGGCGGAAACACCATATATTTT. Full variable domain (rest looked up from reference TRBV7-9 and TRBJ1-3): DTGVSQNPRHKITKRGQNVTFRCDPISEHNRLYWYRQTLGQGPEFLTYFQNEAQLEKSRLLSDRFSAERPKGSFSTLEIQRTEQGDSAMYLCASSLGGGNTIYFGEGSWLTVV.

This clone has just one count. The DNA for the CDR3 is TGTGCCAGCAGCCGGACAGACCAAACCGGGGAGCTGTTTTTT. This encodes CASSRTDQTGELFF. The V gene is TRBV4-2, the J gene TRBJ2-2, with D perhaps matching TRBD1 (6 bases). Per germline, CDR1 LGHNA and CDR2 YNFKEQ. The CDR3 length is 14 residues. V lost 4 bases, J lost 5 bases, and 11 bases lay in between.

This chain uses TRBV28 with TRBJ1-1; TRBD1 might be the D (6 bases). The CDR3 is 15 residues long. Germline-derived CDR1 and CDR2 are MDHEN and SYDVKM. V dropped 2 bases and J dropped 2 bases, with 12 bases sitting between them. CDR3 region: CASSLGDRRNTEAFF. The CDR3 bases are TGTGCCAGCAGTTTAGGAGACAGGCGAAACACTGAAGCTTTCTTT. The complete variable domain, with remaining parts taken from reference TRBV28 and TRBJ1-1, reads DVKVTQSSRYLVKRTGEKVFLECVQDMDHENMFWYRQDPGLGLRLIYFSYDVKMKEKGDIPEGYSVSREKKERFSLILESASTNQTSMYLCASSLGDRRNTEAFFGQGTRLTVV.

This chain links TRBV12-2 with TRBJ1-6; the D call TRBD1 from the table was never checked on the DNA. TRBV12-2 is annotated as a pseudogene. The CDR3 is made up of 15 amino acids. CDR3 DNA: TGTGCAAGTCGCTTCTTCATGTCCAGGAATTCACCCCTCCACTTT. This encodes CASRFFMSRNSPLHF.